Presented here are 29 T cell receptor beta chains from one specimen sequenced in a study of glioma-infiltrating T cells. The iRepertoire nested amplicon-rescue multiplex PCR amplified TCR alpha and beta CDR3s from RNA. TCRdb independently ran MiXCR on the multiplex PCR reads; one entry per CDR3 protein. This table has fewer than 500,000 distinct CDR3 sequences, about two fifths appearing once. The sample comprised glioma tissue, nonneoplastic brain tissue, or PBMCs (not recorded which). The origin of the receptors is a human donor with low-grade glioma or glioblastoma, undergoing nonglioma brain surgery, or in good health (not recorded which).

This clonotype appeared many times. The V call is TRBV6-1, the J call TRBJ2-7; a weak D match, TRBD2 (5 bases). This CDR3 spans 14 amino acids. V lost 4 bases and J 2 bases, leaving 12 bases between the germline ends. Germline V gene lookup returns CDR1 MNHNS and CDR2 SASEGT. In nucleotides, the CDR3 is TGTGCCAGCAGTGGCGAGGGCCCTACCTACGAGCAGTACTTC. Translation: CASSGEGPTYEQYF.

Concerning this clonotype: A much more abundant neighbour one base away suggests this may be a read error. The rearrangement joins TRBV20-1 to TRBJ2-1; 10 nucleotides line up with TRBD2. V shed 8 bases, J shed 8 bases, and the junction held 15 bases outside the gene matches. CDR3 length: 15 amino acids. Germline assignment: CDR1 DFQATT and CDR2 SNEGSKA (reference sequence). The CDR3 bases are TGCAGTAAGGGGAGCGGGAGGGCCACGGTCGATGAGCAGTTCTTC. As protein: CSKGSGRATVDEQFF.

This clonotype was seen many times. The chain carries TRBV28 and TRBJ2-5, with D unresolved. V lost 4 bases and J lost 5, with 5 bases in between. Looked up from germline, CDR1 is MDHEN and CDR2 is SYDVKM. This CDR3 comprises 11 residues. For the CDR3, the DNA is TGTGCCAGCAGTTATATGGAGACCCAGTACTTC. Its translation is CASSYMETQYF.

As to this clonotype: One end of the junction varies from germline; a read error may be responsible. The chain couples TRBV20-1 to TRBJ1-2; the D gene is possibly TRBD1 (5 bases). The CDR3 is 13 amino acids. Germline V CDR1 and CDR2: DFQATT, SNEGSKA (reference sequence). CDR3 region: CGARGSLAGGYTF. As DNA, the CDR3 is TGCGGTGCTAGGGGTTCCTTGGCAGGGGGCTACACCTTC.

This chain uses TRBV4-3 with TRBJ1-5; 7 bases align to TRBD1. The length of the CDR3 is 14 residues. Trimming cost V 5 bases and J 7 bases; bases outside gene matches: 8. Germline V gene data show CDR1 as LGHNA and CDR2 as YSLEER. The CDR3, as DNA: TGCGCCAGCAGCTTAGACAGGGAAGGACAGCCCCAGCATTTT. Its translation: CASSLDREGQPQHF.

The V and J genes are TRBV4-1 and TRBJ1-5, with D hard to call. Germline V gene lookup returns CDR1 MGHRA and CDR2 YSYEKL. Trimming took off 4 bases at V and 4 bases at J, with 8 bases between the two ends. This CDR3 is 13 amino acids long. In DNA form, the CDR3 reads TGCGCCAGCAGCCCCTCCCTAAATCAGCCCCAGCATTTT. Its translation: CASSPSLNQPQHF.

Ten or more counts support this clonotype. This chain links TRBV6-2 or TRBV6-3 with TRBJ1-2; D is undetermined. Germline V gives CDR1 MNHEY, CDR2 SVGEGT. Trimming removed 6 bases at V and 1 base at J, with 18 bases between. The CDR3 has 16 residues. The CDR3 DNA reads TGTGCCAGCAGAACCTTGCCTGGACGGTTTAACTATGGCTACACCTTC. Translating gives CASRTLPGRFNYGYTF.

This clonotype showed up just a few times. The CDR3 is CSARKGQTSSYNEQFF. The CDR3 DNA reads TGCAGTGCGAGGAAAGGACAGACCAGCTCCTACAATGAGCAGTTCTTC. This chain joins TRBV20-1 and TRBJ2-1, with D possibly being TRBD1 (6 bases). Per the germline V gene, CDR1 is DFQATT and CDR2 is SNEGSKA (reference sequence). The V gene lost 6 bases and the J gene lost 0 bases, with 18 bases spanning the gap. The CDR3 is 16 residues long.

On this clonotype itself: A read error is possible here, since a much larger clone lies one base away. This chain links TRBV4-1 with TRBJ1-2; no clear D. Trimming cost V 0 bases and J 3 bases, with 11 bases left between them. This CDR3 has 15 residues. The germline V gene encodes CDR1 MGHRA and CDR2 YSYEKL. CDR3 sequence (DNA): TGCGCCAGCAGCCAAGATTTAAGGCCTGACTATGGCTACACCTTC. Its protein product is CASSQDLRPDYGYTF.

This clonotype has a single count. A much bigger clone sits one base away, suggesting this may be a read error. The CDR3 reads CASSSSTSGDPGLSTDTQYF. CDR3 sequence (DNA): TGTGCCAGCAGTTCAAGTACTAGCGGGGACCCAGGTTTGAGCACAGATACGCAGTATTTT. This rearrangement joins TRBV28 to TRBJ2-3; 10 bases agree with TRBD2. The CDR3 runs to 20 residues. V lost 4 bases, J lost 0 bases, and 16 bases stayed unmatched. Germline V gene sequence: CDR1 MDHEN, CDR2 SYDVKM.

The gene calls are TRBV7-2 and TRBJ2-4; TRBD2 is a possible D gene (7 bases). The germline CDR1 and CDR2 sequences are SGHTA and FQGNSA. With 3 bases removed from V and 9 bases from J, the gap between germline ends came to 12 bases. The CDR3 is 13 amino acids. The CDR3 region is CASSFGGGVIQYF. As DNA, the CDR3 is TGTGCCAGCAGCTTCGGAGGGGGGGTCATTCAGTACTTC.

The rearrangement uses TRBV7-9 and TRBJ1-5, with D perhaps TRBD1 (6 bases). The CDR3 consists of 17 residues. The V end was cut by 5 bases, the J end by 2 bases, with 19 bases between. Per germline, CDR1 SEHNR and CDR2 FQNEAQ (reference sequence). CDR3 bases: TGTGCCAGCAGCCCGAACGGGGGGCGCACGGGCAATCAGCCCCAGCATTTT. Translating it yields CASSPNGGRTGNQPQHF.

This chain joins TRBV6-2 or TRBV6-3 and TRBJ1-2, with D perhaps matching TRBD1 (6 bases). The V gene lost 2 bases and the J gene lost 5 bases, with 15 bases spanning the gap. CDR1 MNHEY and CDR2 SVGEGT come from the germline V gene. CDR3 length equals 15 residues. The DNA for the CDR3 is TGTGCCAGCAGTTACCGCGGGGGCCTAGGGTATGGCTACACCTTC. Encoded protein: CASSYRGGLGYGYTF.

V usage is TRBV28 and J usage is TRBJ2-1; D perhaps matches TRBD2 (5 bases). Trimming shortened V by 4 bases and J by 9 bases, and 19 bases separated the two germline ends. The CDR3 runs to 15 residues. Germline assignment: CDR1 MDHEN and CDR2 SYDVKM. The CDR3 coding sequence is TGTGCCAGCAGTTCCAGTAATTTGACGGGAAGTGAGCAGTTCTTC. This encodes CASSSSNLTGSEQFF.

This clonotype was seen more than once but under ten times. The chain carries TRBV7-2 and TRBJ2-3; 10 nucleotides align to TRBD1. The CDR3 contains 16 residues. Germline values: CDR1 SGHTA, CDR2 FQGNSA. The V gene end was trimmed by 0 bases and the J gene end by 4 bases; junction bases not matched to a gene: 4. The CDR3 region is CASSLASGQGADTQYF. The CDR3 coding sequence is TGTGCCAGCAGCTTAGCGAGCGGACAGGGGGCAGATACGCAGTATTTT. Full variable domain (outside the CDR3, taken from reference TRBV7-2 and TRBJ2-3): GAGVSQSPSNKVTEKGKDVELRCDPISGHTALYWYRQSLGQGLEFLIYFQGNSAPDKSGLPSDRFSAERTGGSVSTLTIQRTQQEDSAVYLCASSLASGQGADTQYFGPGTRLTVL.

DNA of the CDR3: TGTGCCAGCAGCCAAGATACCTTCACCTCCGGGACCCTCTACGAGCAGTACTTC. Amino acid sequence: CASSQDTFTSGTLYEQYF. The rearrangement joins TRBV14 to TRBJ2-7; D may be TRBD1 or TRBD2 (5 bases each). Germline V gives CDR1 SGHDN, CDR2 FVKESK. The CDR3 runs 18 residues. The V and J ends lost 0 bases and 3 bases respectively, with 21 bases between them.

The sample holds many counts of this clonotype. The germline gene is not matched at one end of the junction; a read error may be the cause. V is TRBV27 and J is TRBJ2-3, with a weak D call TRBD1 (7 bases). The germline V gene has CDR1 MNHEY and CDR2 SMNVEV (reference sequence). The CDR3 consists of 15 residues. CDR3 coding DNA: TGTGCCAGCAGTCTATCGACAGGGAGGACGGATACGCAGTATTTT. Protein sequence: CASSLSTGRTDTQYF.

The rearrangement joins TRBV4-3 to TRBJ2-2; D unresolved. V lost 3 bases and J 7 bases, leaving 12 bases between the germline ends. The germline V gene encodes CDR1 LGHNA and CDR2 YSLEER. This CDR3 has 14 residues. CDR3 DNA sequence: TGCGCCAGCAGCCAGGCACCAAAAAGCGGGGAGCTGTTTTTT. Residues: CASSQAPKSGELFF.

The rearrangement joins TRBV4-1 to TRBJ2-7; TRBD1 matches 7 bases. This CDR3 region has 15 residues. The V gene end was trimmed by 0 bases and the J gene end by 3 bases; junction bases not matched to a gene: 5. CDR1 is MGHRA and CDR2 is YSYEKL in the germline V gene. The CDR3 sequence is CASSQEAHRGYEQYF. The CDR3 coding sequence is TGCGCCAGCAGCCAAGAGGCGCACAGGGGCTACGAGCAGTACTTC.

This clonotype was observed at least ten times. The chain employs TRBV15 and TRBJ2-6, with D unresolved. This CDR3 has 17 amino acids. Germline V CDR1 and CDR2: LNHNV, YYDKDF (reference sequence). The V end was cut by 0 bases, the J end by 1 base, with 10 bases between. CDR3 DNA sequence: TGTGCCACCAGCAGAGATTATGGGGAATCTGGGGCCAACGTCCTGACTTTC. Translation: CATSRDYGESGANVLTF.

V gene TRBV28 combines with J gene TRBJ2-7; 8 bases line up with TRBD2. V lost 3 bases to trimming and J lost 5 bases; unmatched junction nucleotides: 6. The CDR3 is made up of 14 amino acids. CDR1 is MDHEN and CDR2 is SYDVKM in the germline V gene. The CDR3 reads CASSFRGGGNEQYF. In DNA form, the CDR3 reads TGTGCCAGCAGTTTTCGGGGGGGGGGAAACGAGCAGTACTTC.

As for this clonotype: Relative to the germline gene, one junction end is altered; a read error may explain this. The chain employs TRBV6-6 and TRBJ2-7, with D possibly TRBD1 on 6 matching bases. Germline V gene sequence: CDR1 MNHNY, CDR2 SVGAGI (reference sequence). The CDR3 spans 15 residues. The CDR3 nucleotides read TGTGACAGCAGACCGACTTCAGGGGCAGGAATGGAGCAGTACTTC. As protein: CDSRPTSGAGMEQYF.

The V and J genes are TRBV7-6 and TRBJ2-7, with D tentatively TRBD1 or TRBD2 (5 bases each). The length of the CDR3 is 15 residues. The germline V gene encodes CDR1 SGHVS and CDR2 FNYEAQ. Deletions cut 2 bases from V and 0 bases from J, with 11 bases between. The CDR3 sequence is CASSLRGGSSYEQYF. The CDR3 DNA sequence: TGTGCCAGCAGCTTACGGGGCGGCTCCTCCTACGAGCAGTACTTC.

This chain joins TRBV4-1 and TRBJ2-7, with D possibly being TRBD1 or TRBD2 (5 bases each). The V end lost 6 bases, the J end lost 2 bases, and 17 bases lay between the germline ends. The CDR3 loop spans 15 amino acids. Looked up from germline, CDR1 is MGHRA and CDR2 is YSYEKL. The CDR3 region is CASSKGRILTYEQYF. In nucleotides, the CDR3 is TGCGCCAGCAGTAAGGGACGGATACTTACCTACGAGCAGTACTTC.

This chain joins TRBV29-1 and TRBJ2-1, with 9 nucleotides matching TRBD2. Trimming removed 4 bases from V and 10 bases from J; junction bases left unmatched: 11. CDR1 is SQVTM, CDR2 ANQGSEA, per germline. There are 14 residues in the CDR3. For the CDR3, the DNA is TGCAGCGTTGCGGCGGGAGGGTATGAACTCGAGCAGTTCTTC. Encoded protein: CSVAAGGYELEQFF.

The chain couples TRBV7-2 to TRBJ2-3; D possibly corresponds to TRBD1 (6 bases). Germline V gives CDR1 SGHTA, CDR2 FQGNSA. V was cut by 2 bases and J by 0 bases, with 12 bases left in between. The length of the CDR3 is 16 residues. CDR3 DNA sequence: TGTGCCAGCAGCTTAAGAGGGGGAACTAGCACAGATACGCAGTATTTT. This codes for CASSLRGGTSTDTQYF.

A remark on this clonotype: This clone may be a read error of a much larger clone one base away. The chain links TRBV6-1 to TRBJ2-7, with 10 bases aligning to TRBD2. V lost 5 bases and J lost 2; bases outside the gene matches: 15. The CDR3 has 18 residues. The V gene's germline CDR1 is MNHNS and CDR2 SASEGT. In DNA, the CDR3 is TGTGCCAGCAGTTCCCCCGGGACTAGCGTGAGGGCCCCCTACGAGCAGTACTTC. Protein product: CASSSPGTSVRAPYEQYF.

This clonotype was recorded many times. The chain recombines TRBV28 with TRBJ2-1; perhaps TRBD1 as D (5 bases). Trimming pared 5 bases from V and 5 bases from J, leaving 13 bases between. This CDR3 region has 14 residues. Germline lookup yields CDR1 MDHEN and CDR2 SYDVKM. CDR3 DNA sequence: TGTGCCAGCAGTCCCCAGGGTTTTGACAATGAGCAGTTCTTC. This sequence encodes CASSPQGFDNEQFF.

V gene TRBV4-2 combines with J gene TRBJ2-5; D is unclear. V dropped 2 bases and J dropped 1 base, with 8 bases sitting between them. Germline V gene data show CDR1 as LGHNA and CDR2 as YNFKEQ. This CDR3 contains 14 residues. CDR3 sequence: CASSQRRLQETQYF. As DNA, the CDR3 is TGTGCCAGCAGCCAAAGGCGGCTCCAAGAGACCCAGTACTTC.